This T cell receptor (beta chain) was profiled in a study of shared clonotypes between healthy human individuals. Points from the study as a whole: In general, naive subsets displayed greater estimated richness than memory subsets did.

Regarding this clone: Its specificity is not known.

The CDR3 totals 15 residues. Trimming removed 5 bases at V and 2 bases at J, with 14 bases between. Germline V gene data show CDR1 as MNHNS and CDR2 as SASEGT. TCRdb's copy holds only in-frame clones and misses some; the assay was immunoSEQ multiplex PCR. The sample has some 2.1 million clones, about 95% seen once. The source of this sequence is a man aged 18-30 years in good health. What was sequenced was naive CD4+ T cells sorted from blood. Regarding subset: CD45RA+ positively selected. The rearrangement joins TRBV6-1 to TRBJ2-3, with D possibly being TRBD1 or TRBD2 (5 bases each). CDR3 DNA sequence: TGTGCCAGCAGTCCCGGACGGGACGTCACAGATACGCAGTATTTT. Its protein is CASSPGRDVTDTQYF.